Listed below are T cell receptor beta chains from one sample, sequenced in a study of cytomegalovirus exposure and HLA in healthy donors. Clones were sequenced by immunoSEQ multiplex PCR, and TCRdb holds only the in-frame ones, with some missing. The sample consists of 200,000 to 250,000 clones, approximately 87% of them appearing once. Material: PBMCs. Every receptor here comes from a young woman in good health and CMV-seronegative. Each CDR3 is given with its conserved first and last residue. A D gene is named only where the DNA matches it firmly. Not every row has a clone size; where given, it reads once, few, many or a size class.

clone size,V gene,J gene,D gene,CDR3 DNA,CDR3 protein
NA,TRBV7-2,TRBJ2-3,NA,TGTGCCAGCAGTTCTGTACCAGATACGCAGTATTTT,CASSSVPDTQYF
once,TRBV28,TRBJ1-3,NA,TGTGCCAGCAGTTTATTTGGGGGGCGGTCTGGAAACACCATATATTTT,CASSLFGGRSGNTIYF
NA,TRBV30,TRBJ2-7,NA,TGTGCCAGGAGCGAAGGGACTGCCGGCCGTTTCCTCTACGAGCAGTACTTC,CARSEGTAGRFLYEQYF
NA,TRBV18,TRBJ1-3,NA,TGTGCCAGCTCACCAGGAGCTGGAAACACCATATATTTT,CASSPGAGNTIYF
NA,TRBV27,TRBJ2-3,NA,TGTGCCAGCAGTTGGACAGGACTAGCCCCAGATACGCAGTATTTT,CASSWTGLAPDTQYF
NA,TRBV6-5,TRBJ1-4,TRBD1,TGTGCCAGCAGGCAGACAGGGGCGATTGAAAAACTGTTTTTT,CASRQTGAIEKLFF
few,TRBV27,TRBJ1-2,NA,TGTGCCAGCAGTTTAGGCCCGGGGCCTCGAGATGGCTACACCTTC,CASSLGPGPRDGYTF
NA,TRBV27,TRBJ2-5,TRBD2,TGTGCCAGCAGTTTGTACAGCCCGGCACTAGCGGGAGAAGAGACCCAGTACTTC,CASSLYSPALAGEETQYF
medium-sized,TRBV29-1,TRBJ1-6,NA,TGCAGCGTTGGGGAGTATAATTCACCCCTCCACTTT,CSVGEYNSPLHF
NA,TRBV27,TRBJ1-4,NA,TGTGCCAGCAGCCCCCGCTCCAATTTCAATGAAAAACTGTTTTTT,CASSPRSNFNEKLFF
NA,TRBV6-1,TRBJ2-7,NA,TGTGCCAGCAGTGAAGGGATCGGGGGAGGATACCTCTACGAGCAGTACTTC,CASSEGIGGGYLYEQYF
NA,TRBV10-2,TRBJ2-7,NA,TGCGCCAGCAGTGAGTCGGTCGAGCAGTACTTC,CASSESVEQYF
NA,TRBV30,TRBJ1-5,NA,TGTGCCTGGAGTGTAGCTTTCAATCAGCCCCAGCATTTT,CAWSVAFNQPQHF
NA,TRBV5-1,TRBJ1-1,TRBD1,TGCGCCAGCAGCTTGTTGCGGACAGGGGAGGGCACTGAAGCTTTCTTT,CASSLLRTGEGTEAFF
NA,TRBV7-3,TRBJ2-4,NA,TGTGCCAGCAGCTTGGGGCCCGGGAACATTCAGTACTTC,CASSLGPGNIQYF
NA,TRBV18,TRBJ2-1,NA,TGTGCCAGCTCACCCCTCACCAGTACTCTCCAGCGCCACAATGAGCAGTTCTTC,CASSPLTSTLQRHNEQFF
NA,TRBV29-1,TRBJ2-2,NA,TGCAGCGTTGAAGATCTTGTGGGGGGCACAGACACCGGGGAGCTGTTTTTT,CSVEDLVGGTDTGELFF
NA,TRBV5-1,TRBJ1-3,NA,TGCGCCAGCAGCTTGGATAGCGTAGGAAACACCATATATTTT,CASSLDSVGNTIYF
NA,TRBV27,TRBJ2-5,NA,TGTGCCAGCAGTTTACTAGCCAACTACCAAGAGACCCAGTACTTC,CASSLLANYQETQYF
NA,TRBV7-9,TRBJ2-1,TRBD1,TGTGCCAGCAGCTTACTTGGAGGGTGGACAGGGGATGAGCAGTTCTTC,CASSLLGGWTGDEQFF
NA,TRBV28,TRBJ1-1,NA,TGTGCCAGCAGTTTATTGGTTGGTCAGGGACCCGCTAAGGGTTTCTTT,CASSLLVGQGPAKGFF
NA,TRBV30,TRBJ2-1,NA,TGTGCCTGGAGTGTACTCACTTCTTACGAGGGTGTAGGGTACAATGAGCAGTTCTTC,CAWSVLTSYEGVGYNEQFF
NA,TRBV11-2,TRBJ2-7,NA,TGTGCCAGCAGCCCCCCATCCTACGAGCAGTACTTC,CASSPPSYEQYF
NA,TRBV4-2,TRBJ2-7,NA,TGTGCCAGCAGCCAACTACCGGGAGAGCAGTACTTC,CASSQLPGEQYF
NA,TRBV10-2,TRBJ2-7,NA,TGCGCCAGCAAGGACCGTGAGCAGTACTTC,CASKDREQYF
NA,TRBV28,TRBJ2-7,TRBD1,TGTGCCAGTCGGACAGGGGCCTCCTTGGGGGACGAGCAGTACTTC,CASRTGASLGDEQYF
NA,TRBV5-1,TRBJ1-2,NA,TGCGCCAGCGCTGACGCGGCAGGGGCCTATGGCTACACCTTC,CASADAAGAYGYTF
NA,TRBV25-1,TRBJ2-7,NA,TGTGCCAGCAGTGCCTTAACTGGAAGAGGGGTATACGAGCAGTACTTC,CASSALTGRGVYEQYF
NA,TRBV29-1,TRBJ2-7,NA,TGCAGCGTTGAGGGCCTGGGCTCCTACGAGCAGTACTTC,CSVEGLGSYEQYF
NA,TRBV18,TRBJ2-2,NA,TGTGCCAGCTCGGAAGGTGGGGAGCTGTTTTTT,CASSEGGELFF
NA,TRBV15,TRBJ1-4,NA,TGTGCCACCAGCAGGCGCCAGGGTAATGAAAAACTGTTTTTT,CATSRRQGNEKLFF
NA,TRBV6-6,TRBJ1-1,NA,TGTGCCAGCAGTTATGGCCCTGGGGTTTCTGAAGCTTTCTTT,CASSYGPGVSEAFF
NA,TRBV20-1,TRBJ1-1,TRBD1,TGCAGGGCAGGGGGGGCCACTGAAGCTTTCTTT,CRAGGATEAFF
NA,TRBV28,TRBJ2-1,TRBD1,TGTGCCAGCAGACCCCACTCGGGACAGGGATACAATGAGCAGTTCTTC,CASRPHSGQGYNEQFF
NA,TRBV27,TRBJ1-6,NA,TGTGCCAGCAGTTTCCTCGGGGCGGGGAACCCCTATAATTCACCCCTCCACTTT,CASSFLGAGNPYNSPLHF
NA,TRBV19,TRBJ2-7,NA,TGTGCCAGTAGTATAGCAAAAGGATACGAGCAGTACTTC,CASSIAKGYEQYF
NA,TRBV7-3,TRBJ2-1,NA,TGTGCCAGCAGCTTAGCAGCGTCCCCCTACAATGAGCAGTTCTTC,CASSLAASPYNEQFF